Reported below is one TCR beta chain. This specimen comes from a study of blood T cell repertoires in COVID-19. With 4 bases removed from V and 1 base from J, the gap between germline ends came to 8 bases. The CDR3 consists of 13 residues. CDR1 is SEHNR and CDR2 is FQNEAQ in the germline V gene (reference sequence). Methods used by the authors: Amplifying reference gene primers gave estimates of nucleated cell counts. The repertoire was sequenced with immunoSEQ multiplex PCR; TCRdb's copy has only in-frame clones and lacks some. That table is the source of V, J and clone size, and D and trimming were worked out from the DNA. The sample includes fewer than 250,000 clones, over 80% of them seen just once.

The sequence came from a woman in her thirties with acute COVID-19. Sequenced material: PBMCs or T cells enriched from blood (not recorded which). The rearrangement joins TRBV7-9 to TRBJ2-7, with D maybe TRBD1 (6 bases). CDR3 sequence reads: CASSSDRSYEQYF. The CDR3 DNA reads TGTGCCAGCAGCTCAGACAGGTCCTACGAGCAGTACTTC.